This TCR beta chain was documented in a study of PD-1 blockade in classical Hodgkin lymphoma (dated by TCRdb to about 2020). Study-level background: Nivolumab dosing was 3 mg/kg intravenously every 2 weeks, continuing until either disease progression or unacceptable toxicity. A peripheral blood immune signature of response to PD-1 blockade in classical Hodgkin lymphoma was defined using TCR beta sequencing and CyTOF. The investigation overall reported the following: Among trial patients, those achieving complete response had baseline diversity similar to that of newly diagnosed patients, while diversity was significantly lower in partial responders and progressors. Lower diversity was seen in patients whose nivolumab began less than 1 year after ASCT, and these patients were left out of later analyses so that immune reconstitution would not confound the results. Baseline TCR diversity was reported as lower in newly diagnosed patients than in healthy donors, and lower still in relapsed/refractory patients. The study covered only a single clinical trial cohort, and the causes of the repertoire differences, possibly disease activity or prior therapy, were still not defined. CD4+ but not CD8+ TCR diversity rose significantly by C4D1 (p=0.0027 vs p=0.16), most apparent in complete responders (p=0.02).

According to the study, the label for this sample's time point signals: cycle 1 day 1 (C1D1), immediately before nivolumab initiation. Relapse after autologous stem cell transplantation had occurred in all trial patients, and cohorts A, B and C were distinguished by prior brentuximab vedotin exposure. A total of 50 to 70 patients with relapsed/refractory classical Hodgkin lymphoma made up the trial cohort, and each patient's best overall response was complete response, partial response or progressive disease. Trial patients were treated with single-agent nivolumab in the multi-cohort phase II CheckMate 205 trial. An independent review committee assessed best overall response by applying the 2007 International Working Group response criteria. Trial PBMCs were collected immediately before nivolumab initiation (C1D1) and during therapy at cycle 2 day 1 and cycle 4 day 1. Peripheral blood was collected in 8 mL Vacutainer Cell Preparation Tubes, from which PBMCs were isolated by centrifugation and then cryopreserved.

V trim: 5 bases; J trim: 2 bases; unmatched bases: 6. From the cysteine through the phenylalanine, the CDR3 covers 15 amino acids. This entry keeps only the CDR3 DNA: 45 bases, framed from base 1. According to the germline V gene, CDR1 reads LGHNA and CDR2 reads YSLEER. The Qiagen DNeasy kit was used to extract genomic DNA both from unsorted PBMCs and from the negatively selected CD4+ and CD8+ fractions. Using primers that anneal to V and J segments, immunoSEQ multiplex PCR amplified the TCR beta CDR3 regions. Amplification bias was minimized using a synthetic immune receptor repertoire, and residual bias was removed computationally after sequencing. The authors' pipeline ran thus. Custom Python scripts were used to quantify repertoire diversity as the Shannon entropy index. Unsorted, CD4+ and CD8+ repertoires were analyzed separately, except for combined analyses in which CD4+ and CD8+ sequences were merged in silico. A clone was considered expanded if an increase in frequency of at least 2-fold after treatment relative to C1D1 was found, and a pseudocount of 0.5 was applied to clones undetected at baseline. Singleton clones were defined as clones with 0 or 1 copy at C1D1, and non-singleton clones were defined as clones with 2 or more copies. Clones expanded in unsorted samples were annotated as CD4+, CD8+ or unknown by matching protein sequences in sorted samples from the same patient. Wilcoxon tests on paired samples were used to test changes in diversity from C1D1 to C4D1. TCRdb limited this immuneACCESS table to in-frame rearrangements with V and J called. A share of clones is missing; checked studies link under half to unresolved V genes, and the rest is unexplained. V and J calls and clone size are given by that table; D and trimming were obtained from the DNA. This sample holds 10,000 to 15,000 clones; 84% were observed only once. Together, the top ten hold approximately 24% of the sample.

As for this clone: Its specific antigen is unknown. It has no much larger one-base neighbor in the sample; base qualities were not kept.

The sequencing here drew on peripheral blood mononuclear cells (PBMCs), taken at baseline. The TCR originated in a human donor with classical Hodgkin lymphoma. Recombination connected TRBV4-3 to TRBJ1-1, and 9 bases in between align with TRBD1. The sequence in DNA is TGCGCCAGCAGCGACCTGACAGGGGGAAACACTGAAGCTTTCTTT. It specifies CASSDLTGGNTEAFF.